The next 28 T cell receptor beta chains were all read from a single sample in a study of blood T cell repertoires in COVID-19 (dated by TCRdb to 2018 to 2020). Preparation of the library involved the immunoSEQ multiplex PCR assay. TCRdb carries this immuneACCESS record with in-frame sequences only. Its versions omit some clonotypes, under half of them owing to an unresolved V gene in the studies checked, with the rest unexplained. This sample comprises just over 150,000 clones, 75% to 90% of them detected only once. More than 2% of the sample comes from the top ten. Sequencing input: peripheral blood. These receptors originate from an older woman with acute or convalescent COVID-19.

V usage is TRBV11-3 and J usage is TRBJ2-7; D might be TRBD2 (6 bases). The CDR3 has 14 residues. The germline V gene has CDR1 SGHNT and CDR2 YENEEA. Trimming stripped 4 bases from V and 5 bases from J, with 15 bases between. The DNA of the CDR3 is TGTGCCAGCAGCTCGACGGGGAGGTCCCACGAGCAGTACTTC. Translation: CASSSTGRSHEQYF.

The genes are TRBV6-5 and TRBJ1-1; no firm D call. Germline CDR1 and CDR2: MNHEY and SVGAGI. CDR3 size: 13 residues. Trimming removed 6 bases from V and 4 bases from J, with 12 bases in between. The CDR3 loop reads CASRPTRSTEAFF. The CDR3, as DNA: TGTGCCAGCAGACCCACGAGGAGCACTGAAGCTTTCTTT.

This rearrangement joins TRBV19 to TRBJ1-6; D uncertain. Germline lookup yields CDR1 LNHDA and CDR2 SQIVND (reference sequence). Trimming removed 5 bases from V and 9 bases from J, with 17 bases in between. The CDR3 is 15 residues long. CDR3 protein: CASSPQTNLASPLHF. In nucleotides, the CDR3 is TGTGCCAGTAGTCCCCAAACCAATCTGGCTTCACCCCTCCACTTT.

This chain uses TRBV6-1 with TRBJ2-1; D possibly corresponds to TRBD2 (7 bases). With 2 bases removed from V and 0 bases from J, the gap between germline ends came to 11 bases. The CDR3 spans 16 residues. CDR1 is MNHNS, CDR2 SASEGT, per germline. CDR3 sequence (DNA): TGTGCCAGCAGTGAACGAGGGGGGGCCTCCTACAATGAGCAGTTCTTC. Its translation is CASSERGGASYNEQFF.

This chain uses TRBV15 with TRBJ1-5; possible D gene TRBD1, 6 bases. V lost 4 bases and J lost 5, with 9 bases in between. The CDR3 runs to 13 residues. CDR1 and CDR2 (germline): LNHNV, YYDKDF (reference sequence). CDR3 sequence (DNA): TGTGCCACCAGCAACAGGGTTGATCAGCCCCAGCATTTT. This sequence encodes CATSNRVDQPQHF.

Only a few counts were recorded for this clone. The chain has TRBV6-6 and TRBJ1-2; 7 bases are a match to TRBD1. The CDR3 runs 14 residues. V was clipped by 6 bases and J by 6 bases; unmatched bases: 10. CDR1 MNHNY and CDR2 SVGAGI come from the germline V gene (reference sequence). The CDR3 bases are TGTGCCAGCAGCTACCCACTTGACAGGGATGGCTACACCTTC. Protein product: CASSYPLDRDGYTF.

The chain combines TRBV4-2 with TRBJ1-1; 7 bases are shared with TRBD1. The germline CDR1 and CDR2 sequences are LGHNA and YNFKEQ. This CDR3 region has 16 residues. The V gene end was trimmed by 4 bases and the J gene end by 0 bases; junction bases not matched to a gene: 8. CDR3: CASSRSTGTVNTEAFF. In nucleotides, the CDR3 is TGTGCCAGCAGCCGTTCTACCGGGACAGTGAACACTGAAGCTTTCTTT.

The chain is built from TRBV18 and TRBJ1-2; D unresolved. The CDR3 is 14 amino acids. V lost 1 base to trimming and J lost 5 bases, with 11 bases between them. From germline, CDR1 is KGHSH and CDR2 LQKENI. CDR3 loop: CASSPRSGWYGYTF. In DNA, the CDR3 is TGTGCCAGCTCACCACGATCCGGGTGGTATGGCTACACCTTC.

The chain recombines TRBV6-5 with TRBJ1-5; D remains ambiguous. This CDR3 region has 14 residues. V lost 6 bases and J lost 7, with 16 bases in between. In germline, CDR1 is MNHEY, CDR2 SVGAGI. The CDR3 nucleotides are TGTGCCAGCAGACTACTAGGAATGGGCCAGCCCCAGCATTTT. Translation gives CASRLLGMGQPQHF.

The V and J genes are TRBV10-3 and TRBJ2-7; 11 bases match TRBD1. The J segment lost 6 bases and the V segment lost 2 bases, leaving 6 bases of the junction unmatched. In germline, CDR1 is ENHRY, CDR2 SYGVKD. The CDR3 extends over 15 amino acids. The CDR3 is CAISESLGTGGEQYF. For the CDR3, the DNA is TGTGCCATCAGTGAGAGTTTAGGGACAGGGGGCGAGCAGTACTTC.

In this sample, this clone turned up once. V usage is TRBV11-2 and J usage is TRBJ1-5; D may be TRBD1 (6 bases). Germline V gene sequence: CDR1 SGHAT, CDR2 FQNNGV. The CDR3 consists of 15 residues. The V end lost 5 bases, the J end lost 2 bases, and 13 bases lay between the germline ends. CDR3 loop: CASSQTGSGNQPQHF. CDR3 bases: TGTGCCAGCAGCCAAACAGGGAGTGGCAATCAGCCCCAGCATTTT.

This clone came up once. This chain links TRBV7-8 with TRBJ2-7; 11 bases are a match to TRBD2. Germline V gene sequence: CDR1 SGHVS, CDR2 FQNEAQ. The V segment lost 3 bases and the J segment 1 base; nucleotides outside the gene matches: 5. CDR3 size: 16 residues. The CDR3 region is CASSLDPSGGSYEQYF. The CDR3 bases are TGTGCCAGCAGCTTGGATCCTAGCGGGGGGTCCTACGAGCAGTACTTC.

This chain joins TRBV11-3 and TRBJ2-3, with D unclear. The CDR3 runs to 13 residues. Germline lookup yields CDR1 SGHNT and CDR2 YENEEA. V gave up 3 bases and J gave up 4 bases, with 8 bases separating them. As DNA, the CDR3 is TGTGCCAGCAGCTTGGGTAGCTCAGATACGCAGTATTTT. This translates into CASSLGSSDTQYF.

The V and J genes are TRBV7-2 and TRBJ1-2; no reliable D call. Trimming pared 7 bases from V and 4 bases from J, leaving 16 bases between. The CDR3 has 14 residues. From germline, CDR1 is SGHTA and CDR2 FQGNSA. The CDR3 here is CASTQMGVLYGYTF. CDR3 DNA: TGTGCCAGCACCCAAATGGGCGTCCTCTATGGCTACACCTTC.

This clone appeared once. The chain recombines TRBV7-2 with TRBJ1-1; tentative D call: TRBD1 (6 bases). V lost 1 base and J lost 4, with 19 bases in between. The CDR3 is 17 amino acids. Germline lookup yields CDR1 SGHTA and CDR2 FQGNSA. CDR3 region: CASSLDAGARRFTEAFF. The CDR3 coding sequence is TGTGCCAGCAGCTTAGACGCAGGGGCCAGGAGGTTCACTGAAGCTTTCTTT.

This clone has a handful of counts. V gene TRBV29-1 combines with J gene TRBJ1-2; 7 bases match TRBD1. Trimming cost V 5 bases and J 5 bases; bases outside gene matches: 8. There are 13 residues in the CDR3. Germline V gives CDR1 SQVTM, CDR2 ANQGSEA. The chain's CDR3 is CSVRTGGVYGYTF. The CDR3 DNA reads TGCAGCGTTAGGACAGGAGGGGTATATGGCTACACCTTC.

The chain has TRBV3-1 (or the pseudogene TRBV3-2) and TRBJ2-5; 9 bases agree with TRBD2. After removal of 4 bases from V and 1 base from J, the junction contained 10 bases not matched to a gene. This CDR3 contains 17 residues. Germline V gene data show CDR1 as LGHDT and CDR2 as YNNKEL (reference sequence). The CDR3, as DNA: TGTGCCAGCAGCCGGACTTATGGGCGGGGGGGCCAAGAGACCCAGTACTTC. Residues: CASSRTYGRGGQETQYF.

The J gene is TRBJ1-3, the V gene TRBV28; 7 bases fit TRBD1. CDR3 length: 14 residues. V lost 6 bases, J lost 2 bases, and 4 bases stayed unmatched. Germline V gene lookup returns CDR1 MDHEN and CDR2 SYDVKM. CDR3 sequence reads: CASRNRGTGNTIYF. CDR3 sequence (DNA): TGTGCCAGCAGGAACAGGGGAACTGGAAACACCATATATTTT. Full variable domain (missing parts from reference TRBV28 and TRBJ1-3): DVKVTQSSRYLVKRTGEKVFLECVQDMDHENMFWYRQDPGLGLRLIYFSYDVKMKEKGDIPEGYSVSREKKERFSLILESASTNQTSMYLCASRNRGTGNTIYFGEGSWLTVV.

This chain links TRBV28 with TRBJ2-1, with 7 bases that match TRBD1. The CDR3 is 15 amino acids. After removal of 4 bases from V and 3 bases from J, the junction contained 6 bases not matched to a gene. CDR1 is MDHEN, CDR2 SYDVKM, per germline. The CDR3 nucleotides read TGTGCCAGCAGTTCGCCGGGACAGAACTACAATGAGCAGTTCTTC. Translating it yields CASSSPGQNYNEQFF.

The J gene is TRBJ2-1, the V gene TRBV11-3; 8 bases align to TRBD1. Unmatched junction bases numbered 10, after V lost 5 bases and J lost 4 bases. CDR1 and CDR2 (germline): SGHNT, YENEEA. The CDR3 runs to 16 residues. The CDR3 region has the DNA TGTGCCAGCAGCCGAAAAACAGGGGGTTTTTACAATGAGCAGTTCTTC. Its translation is CASSRKTGGFYNEQFF.

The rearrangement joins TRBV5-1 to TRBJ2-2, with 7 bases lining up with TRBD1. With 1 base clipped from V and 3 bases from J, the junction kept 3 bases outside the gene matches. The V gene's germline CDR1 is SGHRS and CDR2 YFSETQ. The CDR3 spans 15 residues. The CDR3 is CASSLTGDDTGELFF. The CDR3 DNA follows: TGCGCCAGCAGCTTGACAGGGGACGACACCGGGGAGCTGTTTTTT.

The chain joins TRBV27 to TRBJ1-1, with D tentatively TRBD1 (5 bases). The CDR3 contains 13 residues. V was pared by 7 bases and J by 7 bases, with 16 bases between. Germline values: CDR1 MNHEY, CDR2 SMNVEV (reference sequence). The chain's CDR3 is CASKTLTADEAFF. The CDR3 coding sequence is TGTGCCAGCAAAACCTTGACAGCCGATGAAGCTTTCTTT.

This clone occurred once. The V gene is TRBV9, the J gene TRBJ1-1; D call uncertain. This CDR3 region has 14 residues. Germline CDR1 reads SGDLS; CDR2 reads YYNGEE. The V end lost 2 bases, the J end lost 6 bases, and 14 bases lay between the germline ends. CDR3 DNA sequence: TGTGCCAGCAGCGTCGCGGGATCGGTCGCTGAAGCTTTCTTT. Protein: CASSVAGSVAEAFF.

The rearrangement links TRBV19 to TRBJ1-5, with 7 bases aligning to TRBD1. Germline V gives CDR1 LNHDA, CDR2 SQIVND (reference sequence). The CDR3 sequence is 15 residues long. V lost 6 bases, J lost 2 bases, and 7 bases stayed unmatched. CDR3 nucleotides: TGTGCCAGTAGATCAGGGGGGTTGGGCAATCAGCCCCAGCATTTT. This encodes CASRSGGLGNQPQHF.

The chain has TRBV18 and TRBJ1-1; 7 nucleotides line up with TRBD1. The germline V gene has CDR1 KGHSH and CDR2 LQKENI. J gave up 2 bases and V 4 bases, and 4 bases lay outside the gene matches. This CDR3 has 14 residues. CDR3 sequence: CASSLWTGNTEAFF. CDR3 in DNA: TGTGCCAGCTCACTTTGGACAGGCAACACTGAAGCTTTCTTT.

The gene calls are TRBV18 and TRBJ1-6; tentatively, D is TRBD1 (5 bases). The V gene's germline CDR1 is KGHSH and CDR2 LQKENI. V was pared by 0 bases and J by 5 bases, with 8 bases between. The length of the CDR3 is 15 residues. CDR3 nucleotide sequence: TGTGCCAGCTCACCACCGTCCAGGGATAATTCACCCCTCCACTTT. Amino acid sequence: CASSPPSRDNSPLHF.

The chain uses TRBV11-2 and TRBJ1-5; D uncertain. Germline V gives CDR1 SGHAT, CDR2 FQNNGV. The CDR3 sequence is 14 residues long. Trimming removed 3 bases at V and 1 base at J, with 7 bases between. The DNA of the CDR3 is TGTGCCAGCAGCTTTGGACTAAGCAATCAGCCCCAGCATTTT. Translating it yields CASSFGLSNQPQHF.

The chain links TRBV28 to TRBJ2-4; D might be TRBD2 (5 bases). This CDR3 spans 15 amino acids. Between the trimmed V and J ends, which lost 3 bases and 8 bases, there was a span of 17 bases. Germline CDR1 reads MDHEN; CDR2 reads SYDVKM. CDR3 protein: CASSFTLGSEDIQYF. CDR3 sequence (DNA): TGTGCCAGCAGTTTCACCCTTGGATCGGAGGACATTCAGTACTTC.